Following are 16 T cell receptor beta chains from one sample sequenced in a study of shared clonotypes between healthy human individuals. Sequencing used immunoSEQ multiplex PCR; TCRdb keeps in-frame clones, though not all of them. Of millions of clones listed, about 92% are singletons. The sequenced material came from naive CD4+ T cells from PBMCs. As to subset: CD45RA+ positively selected. Receptors were obtained from a man aged 18 to 30 in good health. Some clones in this sample may be carry-over from other donors' samples.

The chain is built from TRBV5-4 and TRBJ1-2; 9 bases line up with TRBD1. J was trimmed by 3 bases and V by 5 bases; bases with no gene match: 8. CDR1 and CDR2 from the germline V gene are SGHNT and YYREEE (reference sequence). The CDR3 is 15 amino acids. The CDR3: CASSITGTGHYGYTF. The CDR3 DNA reads TGTGCCAGCAGTATCACCGGGACAGGGCACTATGGCTACACCTTC.

The J gene is TRBJ1-2, the V gene TRBV27, with 7 bases matching TRBD1. Germline V gene lookup returns CDR1 MNHEY and CDR2 SMNVEV (reference sequence). This CDR3 spans 13 amino acids. The trim removed 5 bases at V and 4 bases at J, leaving 4 bases unmatched. CDR3 residues: CASSRTGTYGYTF. The CDR3, as DNA: TGTGCCAGCAGTCGGACAGGAACCTATGGCTACACCTTC.

This clone has just a few counts. Other DNA variants within this sample encode the same CDR3. This chain links TRBV28 with TRBJ2-6; D is unresolved. Trimming pared 5 bases from V and 0 bases from J, leaving 5 bases between. CDR1 is MDHEN and CDR2 is SYDVKM in the germline V gene. CDR3 length equals 14 residues. CDR3 nucleotides: TGTGCCAGCAGTCTGAGCTCTGGGGCCAACGTCCTGACTTTC. Translated, it gives CASSLSSGANVLTF. The entire variable domain, with the rest obtained from reference TRBV28 and TRBJ2-6, is as follows: DVKVTQSSRYLVKRTGEKVFLECVQDMDHENMFWYRQDPGLGLRLIYFSYDVKMKEKGDIPEGYSVSREKKERFSLILESASTNQTSMYLCASSLSSGANVLTFGAGSRLTVL.

V gene TRBV7-9 combines with J gene TRBJ1-4, with a possible D match to TRBD1 (5 bases). CDR1 SEHNR and CDR2 FQNEAQ come from the germline V gene (reference sequence). Trimming removed 3 bases from V and 5 bases from J, with 13 bases in between. The CDR3 is made up of 15 amino acids. The chain's CDR3 is CASSLSGPRNEKLFF. As DNA, the CDR3 is TGTGCCAGCAGCTTGTCGGGACCGAGAAATGAAAAACTGTTTTTT.

J is TRBJ2-1 and V is TRBV6-5; 9 bases map to TRBD1. The CDR3 has 15 residues. Germline V gene data show CDR1 as MNHEY and CDR2 as SVGAGI. After removal of 6 bases from V and 0 bases from J, the junction contained 3 bases not matched to a gene. The CDR3 DNA reads as TGTGCCAGCAGACCGACAGGGGGCTCCTACAATGAGCAGTTCTTC. Translated: CASRPTGGSYNEQFF.

This clone turned up a few times. This chain uses TRBV5-1 with TRBJ1-2; TRBD1 matches at 7 bases. The germline gives CDR1 SGHRS, CDR2 YFSETQ. This CDR3 has 14 amino acids. Trimming at V came to 4 bases and at J to 4 bases, leaving 7 bases not matched to a gene. The CDR3 coding sequence is TGCGCCAGCAGCGTGGGGACAGCTTCCTATGGCTACACCTTC. Translating gives CASSVGTASYGYTF. Full variable domain (missing parts from reference TRBV5-1 and TRBJ1-2): KAGVTQTPRYLIKTRGQQVTLSCSPISGHRSVSWYQQTPGQGLQFLFEYFSETQRNKGNFPGRFSGRQFSNSRSEMNVSTLELGDSALYLCASSVGTASYGYTFGSGTRLTVV.

This clone was observed a single time. The gene calls are TRBV6-5 and TRBJ1-2; D may be TRBD1 (6 bases). This CDR3 contains 16 residues. The germline V and J ends were trimmed by 0 bases and 7 bases, with 18 bases remaining between them. Germline CDR1 is MNHEY and CDR2 is SVGAGI. The CDR3 coding sequence is TGTGCCAGCAGTTACTCAAAGACCGGGACATGGCGTGGCTACACCTTC. As protein: CASSYSKTGTWRGYTF.

The gene calls are TRBV30 and TRBJ2-2, with D perhaps TRBD2 (6 bases). The ends were cut back, 1 base at V and 1 base at J, with 10 bases in the middle. This CDR3 is 15 amino acids long. The V gene's germline CDR1 is GTSNPN and CDR2 SVGIG (reference sequence). CDR3: CAWSGQTRNTGELFF. CDR3 coding DNA: TGTGCCTGGAGTGGCCAGACTAGGAACACCGGGGAGCTGTTTTTT.

This clone turned up a few times. This sequence joins TRBV18 and TRBJ1-3; tentative D call: TRBD1 (6 bases). Per germline, CDR1 KGHSH and CDR2 LQKENI. Trimming pared 1 base from V and 0 bases from J, leaving 10 bases between. The CDR3 extends over 16 amino acids. Here the CDR3 reads CASSPLSDSSGNTIYF. The CDR3 nucleotides read TGTGCCAGCTCACCACTATCGGACAGCTCTGGAAACACCATATATTTT.

This clone was recorded once. The chain joins TRBV2 to TRBJ2-1, with 8 bases aligning to TRBD2. Germline V gives CDR1 SNHLY, CDR2 FYNNEI. The CDR3 extends over 15 amino acids. With 3 bases clipped from V and 7 bases from J, the junction kept 8 bases outside the gene matches. CDR3 in amino acids: CASSDAGRVLNEQFF. DNA for the CDR3: TGTGCCAGCAGTGATGCCGGGAGGGTTCTGAATGAGCAGTTCTTC.

J is TRBJ1-3 and V is TRBV25-1, with 8 bases fitting TRBD1. The CDR3 is 16 amino acids. Trimming took 4 bases from V and 4 from J; bases not matched to a gene: 9. The germline V gene encodes CDR1 MGHDK and CDR2 SYGVNS. CDR3 sequence reads: CASSVGGRGRGNTIYF. The CDR3, as DNA: TGTGCCAGCAGTGTGGGTGGCAGGGGGCGAGGAAACACCATATATTTT.

The V and J genes are TRBV28 and TRBJ2-3, with a weak D call TRBD1 (5 bases). The CDR3 consists of 17 residues. V gave up 3 bases and J gave up 0 bases, with 16 bases separating them. Germline loops: CDR1 MDHEN, CDR2 SYDVKM. CDR3 nucleotides: TGTGCCAGCAGTTTGACACCCTTAGGGGTGAGCACAGATACGCAGTATTTT. It translates to CASSLTPLGVSTDTQYF.

The J gene is TRBJ2-3, the V gene TRBV28, with 7 bases identical to TRBD1. CDR3 length: 14 residues. Trimming at V came to 4 bases and at J to 3 bases, leaving 4 bases not matched to a gene. Germline V gene sequence: CDR1 MDHEN, CDR2 SYDVKM. For the CDR3, the DNA is TGTGCCAGCAGTTGGGACAGCAAGACAGATACGCAGTATTTT. As protein: CASSWDSKTDTQYF.

V is TRBV19 and J is TRBJ1-2, with D possibly being TRBD1 (5 bases). This CDR3 has 14 residues. Germline V gene data show CDR1 as LNHDA and CDR2 as SQIVND (reference sequence). Trimming took off 2 bases at V and 3 bases at J, with 10 bases between the two ends. The CDR3 DNA reads TGTGCCAGTAGTATACGGGGGGGAGACTATGGCTACACCTTC. This gives the protein CASSIRGGDYGYTF.

Turning to this clone: Other DNA sequences within the sample encode an identical CDR3. V and J are TRBV6-1 and TRBJ1-2; D gene ambiguous. The germline CDR1 and CDR2 sequences are MNHNS and SASEGT. The CDR3 sequence is 13 residues long. Trimming removed 0 bases from V and 5 bases from J, with 7 bases in between. CDR3 DNA sequence: TGTGCCAGCAGTGAAGCGGGAGGGTATGGCTACACCTTC. Amino acids: CASSEAGGYGYTF.

DNA of the CDR3: TGTGCCAGCAGGACCCAACTGGGAACTGAAGCTTTCTTT. Translating gives CASRTQLGTEAFF. This sequence joins TRBV2 and TRBJ1-1; unclear D gene. The CDR3 covers 13 residues. Germline CDR1 and CDR2: SNHLY and FYNNEI. Trimming took off 6 bases at V and 5 bases at J, with 13 bases between the two ends.